One TCR beta chain is described in this entry. No antigen is known for it. This record belongs to a study of T cell responses to AZD1222 COVID-19 vaccine. Study conclusions and caveats: Spike-specific TCR breadth and depth grew following two AZD1222 doses.

Per germline, CDR1 MNHNY and CDR2 SVGAGI (reference sequence). The ends were cut back, 4 bases at V and 4 bases at J, with 17 bases in the middle. The CDR3 totals 16 residues. Assay used: immunoSEQ multiplex PCR; TCRdb lists only in-frame clones, some missing. The sample has some 90,000 clones; around 90% are singletons. The J gene is TRBJ1-5, the V gene TRBV6-6; no reliable D call. Here the sequenced sample was peripheral blood, taken on day 0 of AZD1222 vaccination. This receptor was obtained from an adult in good health. CDR3 amino acids: CASSFPHASKNQPQHF. For the CDR3, the DNA is TGTGCCAGCAGTTTCCCACATGCTTCGAAGAATCAGCCCCAGCATTTT.